This TCR beta chain was found in a study of shared clonotypes between healthy human individuals. Points on this clone: What it binds is unknown.

Germline CDR1 and CDR2: LGHNA and YNFKEQ. The CDR3 has 15 residues. V shed 3 bases and J 3 bases; nucleotides not matched to a gene: 4. Assay: immunoSEQ multiplex PCR; the TCRdb copy retains only in-frame clones and omits some. The sample records roughly 2,500,000 clones, roughly 93% being singletons. Study outcomes and limitations: Naive subsets, compared against memory subsets, generally had larger estimated richness values.

This receptor was obtained from a man aged 18 to 35 in good health. Some clones in this sample may be carry-over from other donors' samples. V is TRBV4-2 and J is TRBJ2-7, with 11 nucleotides matching TRBD2. The sample consisted of naive CD4+ T cells from PBMCs. Indicated subset: CD45RA+ positively selected. The CDR3: CASSHPGTSGYEQYF. CDR3 nucleotide sequence: TGTGCCAGCAGCCATCCCGGGACTAGCGGCTACGAGCAGTACTTC.